Below are 26 T cell receptor beta chains sequenced from a single sample in a study of T and B cells in COVID-19 patients (TCRdb year 2020). TRB repertoires were amplified from 250-500 ng of genomic DNA extracted from blood. TCRdb records Illumina MiSeq as the sequencer. Multiplex PCR with BIOMED2 TRB-A/B primer pools was used to amplify the TRB rearrangements. The raw public data were reprocessed by TCRdb itself: fastp quality trimming at Q25, MiXCR clonotype calling, in-frame beta chains only. CDR3 protein sequences are deduplicated, and each keeps its most common genes and DNA. The sample yields about 7,000 distinct CDR3 sequences; 25% to 35% were counted once. The ten largest clones capture around 20% of the sample. Sequencing was carried out using blood. These receptors all come from a human donor with active COVID-19.

In this sample, this clonotype turned up once. V and J are TRBV6-5 and TRBJ1-4; D not certain. Per the germline V gene, CDR1 is MNHEY and CDR2 is SVGAGI. The CDR3 has 14 residues. Trimming took 4 bases from V and 0 from J, leaving 6 bases between them. The CDR3 reads CASSLGATNEKLFF. CDR3 nucleotides: TGTGCCAGCAGTTTGGGAGCAACTAATGAAAAACTGTTTTTT.

This clonotype has just a few counts. The rearrangement links TRBV27 to TRBJ2-1; 11 nucleotides align to TRBD2. CDR3 size: 18 residues. Per germline, CDR1 MNHEY and CDR2 SMNVEV (reference sequence). The V and J ends lost 4 bases and 4 bases, in that order; junction bases with no gene match: 12. CDR3 DNA sequence: TGTGCCAGCAGTTCACTAGCGGGGGAGGGCGGGGGTTACAATGAGCAGTTCTTC. It specifies CASSSLAGEGGGYNEQFF.

The genes are TRBV7-9 and TRBJ2-5; D gene ambiguous. Germline loops: CDR1 SEHNR, CDR2 FQNEAQ (reference sequence). The CDR3 runs 12 residues. The V end was cut by 10 bases, the J end by 4 bases, with 13 bases between. Here the CDR3 DNA reads TGTGCCACCCAAGACATTACAGAGACCCAGTACTTC. Its translation is CATQDITETQYF.

The chain links TRBV5-5 to TRBJ1-1; perhaps TRBD1 as D (6 bases). The CDR3 runs to 13 residues. V lost 9 bases, J lost 0 bases, and 12 bases lay in between. The germline V gene encodes CDR1 SGHKS and CDR2 YYEKEE (reference sequence). CDR3 nucleotides: TGTGCCACCGAGGACAGTATGAACACTGAAGCTTTCTTT. Its translation: CATEDSMNTEAFF.

With respect to this clonotype: This may be a read error, as it is one base from a much larger clone. Written as DNA, the CDR3 is TGTGCCAGCAGTCTACGGGACGGCTCCTACAAGCAGTACTTC. Translating gives CASSLRDGSYKQYF. This chain uses TRBV7-2 with TRBJ2-7; perhaps D is TRBD1 or TRBD2 (5 bases each). Germline V CDR1 and CDR2: SGHTA, FQGNSA. The CDR3 is made up of 14 amino acids.

Relative to its sample, this clonotype is medium-sized. This chain links TRBV27 with TRBJ2-1; TRBD2 matches at 8 bases. Germline V gene sequence: CDR1 MNHEY, CDR2 SMNVEV (reference sequence). CDR3 size: 19 residues. The J segment lost 6 bases and the V segment lost 1 base, leaving 17 bases of the junction unmatched. The CDR3 nucleotides are TGTGCCAGCAGTTTATTTGCCGGGGGGGCGTCGGGCCGTGGCAATGAGCAGTTCTTC. Protein: CASSLFAGGASGRGNEQFF.

By share, this clonotype counts as medium-sized. The chain uses TRBV12-3 or TRBV12-4 and TRBJ2-1, with D maybe TRBD2 (5 bases). CDR3 size: 15 residues. The V gene lost 0 bases and the J gene lost 6 bases, with 12 bases spanning the gap. Here the CDR3 reads CASSLARVAGNEQFF. The CDR3 DNA follows: TGTGCCAGCAGTTTAGCGCGGGTAGCAGGCAATGAGCAGTTCTTC.

Note on this clonotype: A much larger clone lies a single base off, so this may be a read error. This chain uses TRBV29-1 with TRBJ1-5, with D perhaps matching TRBD1 (7 bases). Near its end, the DNA agrees better with TRBJ2-3, so the J call may be wrong. This CDR3 has 14 amino acids. Germline V gene data show CDR1 as SQVTM and CDR2 as ANQGSEA. In DNA form, the CDR3 reads TGCAGCGTCGCGGGACAGAATAGCAATCAGCCCCAGTATTTT. Amino acid sequence: CSVAGQNSNQPQYF.

CDR3 coding DNA: TGTGCCAGCAGCTTTCTCCGTGTAGATACGCAGTATTTT. Its protein product is CASSFLRVDTQYF. The genes are TRBV7-2 and TRBJ2-3; D not certain. This CDR3 has 13 amino acids. Germline V lookup: CDR1 SGHTA, CDR2 FQGNSA. Deletions cut 3 bases from V and 5 bases from J, with 9 bases between. Full variable domain (missing parts from reference TRBV7-2 and TRBJ2-3): GAGVSQSPSNKVTEKGKDVELRCDPISGHTALYWYRQSLGQGLEFLIYFQGNSAPDKSGLPSDRFSAERTGGSVSTLTIQRTQQEDSAVYLCASSFLRVDTQYFGPGTRLTVL.

This clonotype rates as medium-sized. The chain recombines TRBV29-1 with TRBJ2-5; 10 bases fit TRBD2. Trimming removed 5 bases from V and 5 bases from J; junction bases left unmatched: 8. Germline lookup yields CDR1 SQVTM and CDR2 ANQGSEA. This CDR3 comprises 14 residues. The CDR3 DNA sequence: TGCAGCGTTCTAGCGGGGGCAGGGGCGGAGACCCAGTACTTC. It is translated as CSVLAGAGAETQYF.

This clonotype appeared once. The rearrangement uses TRBV23-1 and TRBJ1-5, with D unclear. TRBV23-1 belongs to the ORF category, with a function that is uncertain. The CDR3 consists of 15 residues. The V and J ends lost 4 bases and 1 base respectively, with 11 bases between them. CDR3 sequence (DNA): TGCGCCAGCAGTCTCGTCAGATTCAGCAATCAGCCCCAGCATTTT. This encodes CASSLVRFSNQPQHF.

This clonotype was observed a few times. The chain combines TRBV6-5 with TRBJ1-1, with D perhaps matching TRBD1 (5 bases). There are 15 residues in the CDR3. From germline, CDR1 is MNHEY and CDR2 SVGAGI. Trimming shortened V by 2 bases and J by 4 bases, and 14 bases separated the two germline ends. The CDR3 nucleotides read TGTGCCAGCAGTTACAACCCAGGGTCCATCACTGAAGCTTTCTTT. Its translation: CASSYNPGSITEAFF.

This clonotype is medium-sized within its sample. The CDR3 loop reads CASSINPYAAYNEQFF. Here the CDR3 DNA reads TGTGCCAGCTCGATAAACCCCTACGCAGCCTACAATGAGCAGTTCTTC. The chain links TRBV27 to TRBJ2-1, with D uncertain. Trimming removed 8 bases from V and 2 bases from J, with 19 bases in between. This CDR3 contains 16 residues. CDR1 is MNHEY and CDR2 is SMNVEV in the germline V gene (reference sequence).

This chain connects TRBV15 to TRBJ1-2; possibly TRBD1 for D (6 bases). Trimming took 0 bases from V and 4 from J, leaving 12 bases between them. The germline V gene has CDR1 LNHNV and CDR2 YYDKDF (reference sequence). CDR3 length: 15 residues. For the CDR3, the DNA is TGTGCCACCAGCAGAGATTCCCAGGGGTCCTATGGCTACACCTTC. Translating gives CATSRDSQGSYGYTF. Drawing the rest from reference TRBV15 and TRBJ1-2, the complete variable domain is DAMVIQNPRYQVTQFGKPVTLSCSQTLNHNVMYWYQQKSSQAPKLLFHYYDKDFNNEADTPDNFQSRRPNTSFCFLDIRSPGLGDTAMYLCATSRDSQGSYGYTFGSGTRLTVV.

This clonotype was found a few times. The V call is TRBV5-6, the J call TRBJ1-5, with D unresolved. This CDR3 comprises 18 residues. In germline, CDR1 is SGHDT, CDR2 YYEEEE. Trimming left V 0 bases short and J 2 bases short, with 18 bases between. The CDR3 region is CASSLVVVYGFGNQPQHF. CDR3 coding DNA: TGTGCCAGCAGCTTGGTAGTTGTTTACGGGTTTGGCAATCAGCCCCAGCATTTT.

The genes are TRBV13 and TRBJ1-1; 7 bases fit TRBD1. With 8 bases clipped from V and 4 bases from J, the junction kept 10 bases outside the gene matches. Per the germline V gene, CDR1 is PRHDT and CDR2 is FYEKMQ (reference sequence). This CDR3 spans 14 amino acids. The CDR3 DNA reads as TGTGCCAGCCTAACAGGGGCGGGGGCCACTGAAGCTTTCTTT. Residues: CASLTGAGATEAFF.

There are a few counts of this clonotype. This chain uses TRBV18 with TRBJ2-3, with D tentatively TRBD1 or TRBD2 (6 bases each). The ends were cut back, 2 bases at V and 5 bases at J, with 17 bases in the middle. CDR3 length: 16 residues. CDR1 and CDR2 from the germline V gene are KGHSH and LQKENI. DNA for the CDR3: TGTGCCAGCTCACCATCGGGGGCGAGATCCGTAGATACGCAGTATTTT. This codes for CASSPSGARSVDTQYF.

As for this clonotype: One junction end disagrees with the germline gene, perhaps due to a read error. The chain recombines TRBV12-3 or TRBV12-4 with TRBJ2-1, with D maybe TRBD2 (6 bases). The CDR3 is 15 amino acids. CDR3 in amino acids: CANSPGSGPYNEQFF. The CDR3 nucleotides are TGTGCCAACAGTCCGGGTAGCGGCCCCTACAATGAGCAGTTCTTC.

The genes are TRBV13 and TRBJ2-5; 9 bases agree with TRBD2. The CDR3 contains 14 residues. Germline loops: CDR1 PRHDT, CDR2 FYEKMQ (reference sequence). Unmatched junction bases numbered 13, after V lost 6 bases and J lost 11 bases. The CDR3 region has the DNA TGTGCCAGCAGTTACGCTAGCGGGGCGCGGCCACAGTACTTC. Amino acids: CASSYASGARPQYF.

This clonotype was found a few times. The V call is TRBV6-1, the J call TRBJ1-5, with D possibly TRBD1 on 5 matching bases. V was shortened by 4 bases and J by 5 bases, with 12 bases between the two germline ends. Germline values: CDR1 MNHNS, CDR2 SASEGT. The CDR3 is 14 amino acids. Here the CDR3 DNA reads TGTGCCAGCAGTGTGGCGGGGGGAGATCAGCCCCAGCATTTT. Translating it yields CASSVAGGDQPQHF.

This clonotype was counted between two and nine times. The gene calls are TRBV6-4 and TRBJ2-6; possible D gene TRBD2, 6 bases. The V and J ends lost 6 bases and 3 bases respectively, with 18 bases between them. CDR1 and CDR2 from the germline V gene are MRHNA and SNTAGT. The CDR3 runs to 17 residues. The DNA for the CDR3 is TGTGCCAGCAGGACGGGGGTTGAGTTTCGTGGGGCCAACGTCCTGACTTTC. This sequence encodes CASRTGVEFRGANVLTF.

V and J are TRBV6-1 and TRBJ2-2, with TRBD2 matching 7 bases. The CDR3 spans 13 residues. Germline CDR1 and CDR2: MNHNS and SASEGT. V shed 11 bases, J shed 7 bases, and the junction held 10 bases outside the gene matches. This CDR3 is CAGNGGRVGELFF. CDR3 nucleotide sequence: TGTGCCGGAAACGGGGGGAGGGTCGGGGAGCTGTTTTTT.

This clonotype was found a few times. The J gene is TRBJ1-2, the V gene TRBV6-5; D possibly corresponds to TRBD1 (5 bases). V was cut by 5 bases and J by 4 bases, with 11 bases left in between. There are 13 residues in the CDR3. The germline V gene has CDR1 MNHEY and CDR2 SVGAGI. DNA for the CDR3: TGTGCCAGCAGTCTGACAGACTTCTATGGCTACACCTTC. It is translated as CASSLTDFYGYTF.

The chain joins TRBV5-1 to TRBJ2-2; the D is unclear. This CDR3 has 18 residues. Trimming shortened V by 4 bases and J by 5 bases, and 24 bases separated the two germline ends. Germline V lookup: CDR1 SGHRS, CDR2 YFSETQ. The CDR3 nucleotides are TGCGCCAGCAGCCGACCTATGGTAGGACGGGTAGAGACCGGGGAGCTGTTTTTT. This sequence encodes CASSRPMVGRVETGELFF.

The rearrangement joins TRBV12-3 or TRBV12-4 to TRBJ2-1; no clear D. CDR3 size: 15 residues. The V end lost 6 bases, the J end lost 0 bases, and 12 bases lay between the germline ends. The DNA of the CDR3 is TGTGCCAGCAGCACAGACGGAATCTCCTACAATGAGCAGTTCTTC. Translation gives CASSTDGISYNEQFF.

This clonotype was seen more than once but under ten times. As DNA, the CDR3 is TGCAGCGTTGAGAGGTATGGACAGGACCAGGTGGGGAACACTGAAGCTTTCTTT. Translation gives CSVERYGQDQVGNTEAFF. V gene TRBV29-1 combines with J gene TRBJ1-1; 7 bases are a match to TRBD1. CDR3 length: 18 amino acids. J gave up 1 base and V 3 bases, and 17 bases lay outside the gene matches. Germline-derived CDR1 and CDR2 are SQVTM and ANQGSEA.